What follows are 28 T cell receptor beta chains derived from one specimen sequenced in a study of shared T cell receptors in the human thymus. TCRdb's copy holds only in-frame clones and misses some; the assay was immunoSEQ multiplex PCR. The profile shows about 660,000 clones, around 87% of them singletons. The same sample was also used in a study of human thymus T cells.

The specimen was thymocytes. The receptors were gathered from a boy under two years old with a congenital heart defect.

The chain is built from TRBV2 and TRBJ2-1; D might be TRBD1 (5 bases). The CDR3 is made up of 13 amino acids. CDR1 is SNHLY, CDR2 FYNNEI, per germline. Trimming removed 8 bases at V and 6 bases at J, with 14 bases between. This chain's CDR3 is CASGAPSSNEQFF. The CDR3 region has the DNA TGTGCCAGCGGGGCGCCGAGTAGCAATGAGCAGTTCTTC.

The gene calls are TRBV6-1 and TRBJ2-5; TRBD2 matches 12 bases. Germline V gene sequence: CDR1 MNHNS, CDR2 SASEGT. Trimming at V came to 3 bases and at J to 4 bases, leaving 6 bases not matched to a gene. This CDR3 is built from 16 residues. The CDR3: CASSENKGLAGETQYF. The CDR3, as DNA: TGTGCCAGCAGTGAGAATAAGGGACTAGCGGGAGAGACCCAGTACTTC.

The chain uses TRBV12-5 and TRBJ2-3; the match to TRBD2 covers 8 bases. The germline V gene encodes CDR1 LGHNT and CDR2 FRNRAP. V lost 4 bases, J lost 5 bases, and 11 bases stayed unmatched. The length of the CDR3 is 16 residues. The CDR3 sequence: CASGSRGAGEGDTQYF. The DNA for the CDR3 is TGTGCTAGTGGTTCCCGTGGAGCGGGAGAGGGAGATACGCAGTATTTT. Full variable domain (outside the CDR3, taken from reference TRBV12-5 and TRBJ2-3): DARVTQTPRHKVTEMGQEVTMRCQPILGHNTVFWYRQTMMQGLELLAYFRNRAPLDDSGMPKDRFSAEMPDATLATLKIQPSEPRDSAVYFCASGSRGAGEGDTQYFGPGTRLTVL.

Turning to this clone: Other DNA sequences in this specimen translate into the identical CDR3. The chain is built from TRBV14 and TRBJ2-7, with 8 bases lining up with TRBD1. CDR3 length: 13 residues. Germline-derived CDR1 and CDR2 are SGHDN and FVKESK. J was trimmed by 6 bases and V by 1 base; bases with no gene match: 2. Written as DNA, the CDR3 is TGTGCCAGCAGCCAAGGAGACAGGGGCGAGCAGTACTTC. The encoded protein is CASSQGDRGEQYF. Using reference TRBV14 and TRBJ2-7 for the parts outside the CDR3, the full variable domain is EAGVTQFPSHSVIEKGQTVTLRCDPISGHDNLYWYRRVMGKEIKFLLHFVKESKQDESGMPNNRFLAERTGGTYSTLKVQPAELEDSGVYFCASSQGDRGEQYFGPGTRLTVT.

The rearrangement links TRBV28 to TRBJ2-2; 7 nucleotides line up with TRBD2. CDR3 size: 18 residues. J lost 2 bases, V lost 4 bases, and 13 bases had no gene match. Germline values: CDR1 MDHEN, CDR2 SYDVKM. Here the CDR3 reads CASSSDGTTPFNTGELFF. CDR3 nucleotide sequence: TGTGCCAGCAGTTCCGACGGGACTACCCCCTTTAACACCGGGGAGCTGTTTTTT.

This chain uses TRBV29-1 with TRBJ2-1; D may be TRBD1 (6 bases). This CDR3 has 14 residues. Germline V CDR1 and CDR2: SQVTM, ANQGSEA. V gave up 5 bases and J gave up 3 bases, with 14 bases separating them. The chain's CDR3 is CSVRVGHFYNEQFF. As DNA, the CDR3 is TGCAGCGTTCGTGTGGGACATTTCTACAATGAGCAGTTCTTC.

This rearrangement joins TRBV27 to TRBJ2-7; TRBD1 aligns across 7 bases. Germline CDR1 reads MNHEY; CDR2 reads SMNVEV (reference sequence). After removal of 4 bases from V and 3 bases from J, the junction contained 12 bases not matched to a gene. This CDR3 is 16 amino acids long. For the CDR3, the DNA is TGTGCCAGCAGTTCACAACCCAGGGGGAAGCGCTACGAGCAGTACTTC. It yields the protein CASSSQPRGKRYEQYF.

This clone was observed a single time. The chain combines TRBV7-9 with TRBJ2-5; D not certain. Trimming pared 4 bases from V and 13 bases from J, leaving 16 bases between. Per the germline V gene, CDR1 is SEHNR and CDR2 is FQNEAQ (reference sequence). This CDR3 is 12 amino acids long. In DNA, the CDR3 is TGTGCCAGCAGCTCCGACGGAGACCGACGGTACTTC. The encoded protein is CASSSDGDRRYF.

V gene TRBV5-1 combines with J gene TRBJ1-5, with 7 bases matching TRBD1. With 2 bases clipped from V and 5 bases from J, the junction kept 4 bases outside the gene matches. CDR3 length: 14 residues. Per the germline V gene, CDR1 is SGHRS and CDR2 is YFSETQ. The CDR3 sequence: CASSLTGDHQPQHF. Written as DNA, the CDR3 is TGCGCCAGCAGCTTAACAGGGGACCATCAGCCCCAGCATTTT.

Details on this clone: Other DNA variants within this sample encode the same CDR3. The chain combines TRBV19 with TRBJ1-5; D is perhaps TRBD1 (5 bases). CDR1 is LNHDA and CDR2 is SQIVND in the germline V gene (reference sequence). The CDR3 contains 14 residues. The V gene lost 4 bases and the J gene lost 2 bases, with 9 bases spanning the gap. The CDR3 DNA sequence: TGTGCCAGTAGTAGACAAGGGGGCAATCAGCCCCAGCATTTT. This encodes CASSRQGGNQPQHF.

This rearrangement joins TRBV30 to TRBJ2-5, with TRBD1 matching 8 bases. The tail of the sequence fits TRBJ2-7 better, so the J call may be wrong. Germline lookup yields CDR1 GTSNPN and CDR2 SVGIG (reference sequence). The CDR3 covers 15 residues. The CDR3 region is CAWSVRDRRCNEQYF. The CDR3, as DNA: TGTGCCTGGAGCGTTCGGGACAGGCGGTGTAACGAGCAGTACTTC.

The chain recombines TRBV11-3 with TRBJ1-1; TRBD1 might be the D (5 bases). V was clipped by 6 bases and J by 1 base, with 15 bases between them. Germline CDR1 is SGHNT and CDR2 is YENEEA. The CDR3 runs to 15 residues. CDR3 DNA: TGTGCCAGCAGTCCCGTCGGGGGAAAGAACACTGAAGCTTTCTTT. It yields the protein CASSPVGGKNTEAFF.

In its sample, this clone was seen once. This sequence joins TRBV7-9 and TRBJ2-7; D is uncertain. Germline V gene lookup returns CDR1 SEHNR and CDR2 FQNEAQ (reference sequence). The CDR3 consists of 11 residues. The V end lost 8 bases, the J end lost 5 bases, and 10 bases lay between the germline ends. The CDR3 spells CASGWSDEQYF. CDR3 bases: TGTGCCAGCGGTTGGTCAGACGAGCAGTACTTC.

The genes are TRBV11-2 and TRBJ2-7; TRBD1 matches at 11 bases. This CDR3 has 15 amino acids. The V segment lost 5 bases and the J segment 2 bases; nucleotides outside the gene matches: 5. Germline V gives CDR1 SGHAT, CDR2 FQNNGV. CDR3: CASSGGQGEAYEQYF. CDR3 bases: TGTGCCAGCAGCGGGGGACAGGGGGAGGCCTACGAGCAGTACTTC.

This sequence joins TRBV9 and TRBJ2-7; weak D call: TRBD2 (6 bases). This CDR3 comprises 19 residues. CDR1 and CDR2 (germline): SGDLS, YYNGEE. V lost 0 bases and J lost 0, with 22 bases in between. This CDR3 reads CASSVAWPSVSNSSYEQYF. CDR3 coding DNA: TGTGCCAGCAGCGTAGCTTGGCCTAGCGTTAGTAACTCCTCCTACGAGCAGTACTTC.

The chain employs TRBV7-2 and TRBJ2-7; 9 positions agree with TRBD2. The CDR3 length is 15 residues. Germline V gene data show CDR1 as SGHTA and CDR2 as FQGNSA. V gave up 2 bases and J gave up 4 bases; unmatched junction bases: 6. As DNA, the CDR3 is TGTGCCAGCAGCTTAAGGTCTAGCGGGGAATACGAGCAGTACTTC. Protein: CASSLRSSGEYEQYF.

This chain connects TRBV5-4 to TRBJ2-3; D is possibly TRBD1 (5 bases). The length of the CDR3 is 14 residues. The V gene's germline CDR1 is SGHNT and CDR2 YYREEE (reference sequence). The V gene lost 9 bases and the J gene lost 2 bases, with 16 bases spanning the gap. The CDR3 nucleotides are TGTGCCACCAGAGGCAGGGTAGTCACAGATACGCAGTATTTT. Translated, it gives CATRGRVVTDTQYF.

This clone appeared a few times. The chain recombines TRBV15 with TRBJ2-6, with TRBD1 identical over 9 bases. V dropped 4 bases and J dropped 0; count of bases not matched to a gene: 7. CDR1 is LNHNV and CDR2 is YYDKDF in the germline V gene (reference sequence). This CDR3 has 18 residues. For the CDR3, the DNA is TGTGCCACCAGCAATTACAGGGGGCAAAGCTCTGGGGCCAACGTCCTGACTTTC. The encoded protein is CATSNYRGQSSGANVLTF. Combining the CDR3 with reference TRBV15 and TRBJ2-6 gives the whole variable domain DAMVIQNPRYQVTQFGKPVTLSCSQTLNHNVMYWYQQKSSQAPKLLFHYYDKDFNNEADTPDNFQSRRPNTSFCFLDIRSPGLGDTAMYLCATSNYRGQSSGANVLTFGAGSRLTVL.

The V and J genes are TRBV28 and TRBJ1-2, with D hard to call. The V gene's germline CDR1 is MDHEN and CDR2 SYDVKM. V dropped 3 bases and J dropped 0 bases, with 14 bases sitting between them. This CDR3 region has 16 residues. In DNA, the CDR3 is TGTGCCAGCAGTTTCGAGGCAGCACTAGCTAACTATGGCTACACCTTC. Its protein product is CASSFEAALANYGYTF.

The chain joins TRBV30 to TRBJ2-1; a possible D gene is TRBD2 (6 bases). The germline V gene has CDR1 GTSNPN and CDR2 SVGIG (reference sequence). V dropped 2 bases and J dropped 2 bases, with 13 bases sitting between them. This CDR3 contains 15 residues. The CDR3 DNA follows: TGTGCCTGGAGTCCTCGGGAGTCCACCTACAATGAGCAGTTCTTC. This sequence encodes CAWSPRESTYNEQFF.

This clone appeared a few times. J is TRBJ2-3 and V is TRBV5-1; D possibly corresponds to TRBD2 (5 bases). Deletions cut 4 bases from V and 14 bases from J, with 14 bases between. Looked up from germline, CDR1 is SGHRS and CDR2 is YFSETQ. The CDR3 spans 11 residues. CDR3 protein: CASSGHRTRYF. CDR3 nucleotide sequence: TGCGCCAGCAGCGGTCATCGAACTAGGTATTTT. Filled out from reference TRBV5-1 and TRBJ2-3, the complete variable domain reads KAGVTQTPRYLIKTRGQQVTLSCSPISGHRSVSWYQQTPGQGLQFLFEYFSETQRNKGNFPGRFSGRQFSNSRSEMNVSTLELGDSALYLCASSGHRTRYFGPGTRLTVL.

The chain has TRBV7-2 and TRBJ2-5; D ambiguous. V shed 2 bases and J shed 4 bases, with 11 bases lying between them. The CDR3 totals 14 residues. The V gene's germline CDR1 is SGHTA and CDR2 FQGNSA. The CDR3 is CASSLFGLGETQYF. Written as DNA, the CDR3 is TGTGCCAGCAGCTTATTCGGGTTGGGAGAGACCCAGTACTTC.

The chain has TRBV6-5 and TRBJ2-4, with 7 nucleotides matching TRBD1. Germline values: CDR1 MNHEY, CDR2 SVGAGI. The CDR3 loop spans 14 amino acids. The trim removed 3 bases at V and 7 bases at J, leaving 6 bases unmatched. In DNA, the CDR3 is TGTGCCAGCAGTTATCGGGACAGCCCCAACATTCAGTACTTC. Translation gives CASSYRDSPNIQYF.

V usage is TRBV20-1 and J usage is TRBJ2-5; D gene ambiguous. The CDR3 contains 11 residues. Germline CDR1 is DFQATT and CDR2 is SNEGSKA (reference sequence). The V end was cut by 1 base, the J end by 4 bases, with 4 bases between. The CDR3 reads CSARARETQYF. Here the CDR3 DNA reads TGCAGTGCTAGAGCCAGAGAGACCCAGTACTTC.

The sample holds a few counts of this clone. V usage is TRBV5-4 and J usage is TRBJ1-1; tentative D call: TRBD1 (6 bases). Trimming shortened V by 2 bases and J by 3 bases, and 14 bases separated the two germline ends. Looked up from germline, CDR1 is SGHNT and CDR2 is YYREEE (reference sequence). The CDR3 is made up of 15 amino acids. The CDR3: CASSFTREGDTEAFF. Written as DNA, the CDR3 is TGTGCCAGCAGCTTTACCAGGGAGGGGGACACTGAAGCTTTCTTT.

This chain joins TRBV15 and TRBJ1-4; D perhaps matches TRBD1 (6 bases). With 3 bases removed from V and 7 bases from J, the gap between germline ends came to 15 bases. The CDR3 has 15 amino acids. Per the germline V gene, CDR1 is LNHNV and CDR2 is YYDKDF (reference sequence). The CDR3 sequence: CATSRGQPVGEKLFF. CDR3 DNA: TGTGCCACCAGCAGGGGACAACCCGTGGGTGAAAAACTGTTTTTT.

This chain links TRBV4-3 with TRBJ2-1; 9 bases agree with TRBD2. Germline CDR1 reads LGHNA; CDR2 reads YSLEER. There are 16 residues in the CDR3. V shed 3 bases, J shed 8 bases, and the junction held 11 bases outside the gene matches. The CDR3 reads CASSQEPGLAGDEQFF. The CDR3 DNA is TGCGCCAGCAGCCAGGAACCGGGACTAGCCGGCGATGAGCAGTTCTTC.

The chain's CDR3 is CSVDYGNTQYF. CDR3 nucleotides: TGCAGCGTTGACTACGGGAACACGCAGTATTTT. This chain joins TRBV29-1 and TRBJ2-3; perhaps TRBD2 as D (5 bases). The V end was cut by 3 bases, the J end by 9 bases, with 10 bases between. The CDR3 sequence is 11 residues long. CDR1 and CDR2 from the germline V gene are SQVTM and ANQGSEA.